Here is one T cell receptor (beta chain) with its context. The antigen is unknown. The data were obtained in a study of T cell responses to AZD1222 COVID-19 vaccine. The assay was immunoSEQ multiplex PCR, and TCRdb's table has in-frame clones only and misses some. This sample has tens of thousands of clones, with nearly 90% found just once. Germline CDR1 reads LNHDA; CDR2 reads SQIVND (reference sequence). Trimming cost V 3 bases and J 4 bases, with 12 bases left between them. CDR3 size: 14 residues. General study results and limits: Receipt of two AZD1222 doses was followed by a rise in Spike-specific TCR breadth and depth. Clonal diversity was possibly underestimated; the donors were predominantly white British and more often female.

The chain uses TRBV19 and TRBJ1-2, with a possible D match to TRBD1 (5 bases). This clonotype was sampled from an adult in good health. The sequenced sample was peripheral blood, obtained on day 0 of AZD1222 vaccination. CDR3 loop: CASSIGGLSYGYTF. The CDR3 DNA sequence: TGTGCCAGTAGTATTGGGGGACTCAGCTATGGCTACACCTTC.